A single TCR beta chain is shown here with its context. The target of this receptor is not known. No base quality information exists; no much larger clone differs at one position. Library preparation was by 5' RACE. The reads were generated on an Illumina HiSeq 2500. A second PCR of about 7 to 12 cycles was run with a J-beta primer mix and a sample-barcoded 5' primer. Each TCR beta cDNA molecule received a unique molecular identifier from a template-switch 5' adaptor carrying 12 random nucleotides. Each sample yielded at least 2.5 million CDR3-containing paired-end reads. First-strand cDNA was synthesized from all RNA with the Mint cDNA synthesis kit, primed by a TRBC-specific oligonucleotide. All cDNA was treated with uracil-DNA glycosylase and then went through a first 18-cycle PCR with the universal primers M1SS and BC2_uni_R. Regarding the original processing steps: Each sample was normalized by randomly selecting 1 million high-quality reads, each carrying a distinct molecular identifier. Reads sharing molecular identifiers were discarded rather than binned into consensus sequences. CDR3 identification, clonotype clustering and error correction used MiTCR with a Q25 quality threshold and the strictest error-elimination algorithm. A nonparametric unseen species model with Euler transformation was used to estimate a lower bound on total TCR beta diversity. TCRdb handled the public reads itself, with Q25 trimming in fastp and clone calling in MiXCR, and kept productive beta chains. Records with the same CDR3 protein are collapsed into one entry carrying the most frequent genes and DNA. None of the V and J calls come from the authors' own analysis; TCRdb made them. Recorded for this sample are more than 700,000 distinct CDR3 sequences; around 45% of them occurred a single time. Clones ranked in the top ten supply over 15% of the sample.

The entry originates in a study of blood T cells in healthy people across ages (dated by TCRdb to the mid-2010s). Notes on the research overall: Template switching captured roughly one uniquely barcoded TCR beta cDNA molecule per two T cells in model experiments. To track age-related changes in TCR beta repertoire diversity, the study relied on deep sequencing normalized with unique cDNA molecular identifiers. Donors were grouped into four age groups: young (average 16 years), middle-aged (roughly 37), aged (around 60) and long-lived (about 89). Donors of different ages were randomly distributed across sequencing lanes to avoid experimental bias. The study analyzed two additional independent replicas of 1 million unique cDNA reads from the same blood draw for two donors, one aged 18 to 30 and one aged 80 or older.

The approximately 41 donors, aged about 6 to 90 years, were systemically healthy Caucasian individuals from Russia. Each donor gave ten milliliters of peripheral blood, collected into EDTA-treated Vacutainer tubes. Ficoll-Paque density-gradient centrifugation was used to isolate PBMCs, with at least 6 million per sample. Trizol reagent was used to extract total RNA from the PBMCs, yielding at least 5 micrograms per sample. For every donor, an aliquot of PBMCs went through flow cytometry to measure the percentages of naive CD45RAhigh/CD27high T cells. Overall study results and their limits: Donor CMV infection status was unknown, potentially confounding age-related changes in expanded clonotypes. Bulk unsorted PBMC profiling prevented conclusive comparison of naive and antigen-experienced compartments. A strong correlation was found between observed TCR beta diversity and the percentage of naive T cells measured by flow cytometry. Estimates of total diversity from one million sequenced T cells were regarded as lower bounds and underestimates. Observed TCR beta diversity per million T cells fell roughly linearly with age, and a significant reduction was already apparent by age around 44. The long-lived group showed more naive CD4+ T cells, fewer expanded clones and increased TCR diversity than the aged group, suggesting age selection.

The material sequenced was blood. The receptor comes from a man older than 75 in good health.

The CDR3 sequence is CASSSLGGARYEQFF. Read as DNA, the sequence is TGTGCCAGCAGCTCCCTCGGAGGGGCAAGGTATGAGCAGTTCTTC. This chain joins TRBV7-3 to TRBJ2-1; matching of 6 bases hints at TRBD2 as the D gene. The CDR3 covers 15 residues, taking in both the cysteine and the phenylalanine. Just the 45-base CDR3 DNA is kept, in frame starting at base 1. CDR1 and CDR2 are read off the germline V gene as SGHTA and FQGTGA. Trimming costs V 4 bases and J 8 bases, and their ends lie 18 bases apart.